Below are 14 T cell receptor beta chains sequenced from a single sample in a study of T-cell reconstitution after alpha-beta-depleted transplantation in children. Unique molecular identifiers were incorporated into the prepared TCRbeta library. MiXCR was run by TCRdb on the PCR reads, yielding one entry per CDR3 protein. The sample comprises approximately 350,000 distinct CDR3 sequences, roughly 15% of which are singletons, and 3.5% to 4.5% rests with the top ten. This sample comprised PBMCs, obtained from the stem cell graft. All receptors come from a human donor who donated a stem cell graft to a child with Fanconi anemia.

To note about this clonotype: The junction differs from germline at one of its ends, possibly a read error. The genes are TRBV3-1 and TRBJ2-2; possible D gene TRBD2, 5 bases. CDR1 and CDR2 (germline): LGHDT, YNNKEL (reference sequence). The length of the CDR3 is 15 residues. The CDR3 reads CACSQDWASLGELFF. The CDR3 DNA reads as TGTGCCTGCAGCCAAGACTGGGCTAGCTTAGGGGAGCTGTTTTTT. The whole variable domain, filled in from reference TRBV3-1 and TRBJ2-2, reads DTAVSQTPKYLVTQMGNDKSIKCEQNLGHDTMYWYKQDSKKFLKIMFSYNNKELIINETVPNRFSPKSPDKAHLNLHINSLELGDSAVYFCACSQDWASLGELFFGEGSRLTVL.

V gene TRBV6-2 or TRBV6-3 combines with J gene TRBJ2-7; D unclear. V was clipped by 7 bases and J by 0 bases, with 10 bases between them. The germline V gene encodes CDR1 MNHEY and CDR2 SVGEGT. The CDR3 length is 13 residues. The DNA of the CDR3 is TGTGCCAGCATGGGAAGGAGCTCCTACGAGCAGTACGTC. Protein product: CASMGRSSYEQYV.

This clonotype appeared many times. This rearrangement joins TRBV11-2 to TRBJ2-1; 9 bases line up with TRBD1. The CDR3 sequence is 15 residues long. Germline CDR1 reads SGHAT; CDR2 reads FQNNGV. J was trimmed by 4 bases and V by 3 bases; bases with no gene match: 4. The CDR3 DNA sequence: TGTGCCAGCAGCTTTACAGGGGGCTCATACAATGAGCAGTTCTTC. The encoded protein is CASSFTGGSYNEQFF.

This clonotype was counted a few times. DNA for the CDR3: TGCGCCAGCAGCTGGGGACTAGCGGATACCAATGAGCAGTTCTTC. It specifies CASSWGLADTNEQFF. The V call is TRBV5-1, the J call TRBJ2-1; 11 bases are a match to TRBD2. Germline V gene lookup returns CDR1 SGHRS and CDR2 YFSETQ. Unmatched junction bases numbered 5, after V lost 3 bases and J lost 6 bases. This CDR3 region has 15 residues.

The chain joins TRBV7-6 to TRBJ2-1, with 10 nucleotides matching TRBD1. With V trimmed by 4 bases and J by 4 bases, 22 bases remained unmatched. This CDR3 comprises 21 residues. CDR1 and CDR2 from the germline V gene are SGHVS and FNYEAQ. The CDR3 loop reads CASSSLGLGQGTTVGYNEQFF. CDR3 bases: TGTGCCAGCAGCTCCCTGGGTTTGGGACAGGGGACCACAGTCGGTTACAATGAGCAGTTCTTC.

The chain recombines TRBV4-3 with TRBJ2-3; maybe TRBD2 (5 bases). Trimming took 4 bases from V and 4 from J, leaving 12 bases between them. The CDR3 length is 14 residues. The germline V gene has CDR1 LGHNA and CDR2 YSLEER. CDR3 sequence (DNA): TGCGCCAGCAGCCTCCAAGCGGCCTCAGATACGCAGTATTTT. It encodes CASSLQAASDTQYF.

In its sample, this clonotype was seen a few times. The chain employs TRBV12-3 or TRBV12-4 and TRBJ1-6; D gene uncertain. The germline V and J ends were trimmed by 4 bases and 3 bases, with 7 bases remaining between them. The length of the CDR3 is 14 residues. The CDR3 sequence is CASSSTFYNSPLHF. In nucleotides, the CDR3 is TGTGCCAGCAGTTCTACTTTCTATAATTCACCCCTCCACTTT.

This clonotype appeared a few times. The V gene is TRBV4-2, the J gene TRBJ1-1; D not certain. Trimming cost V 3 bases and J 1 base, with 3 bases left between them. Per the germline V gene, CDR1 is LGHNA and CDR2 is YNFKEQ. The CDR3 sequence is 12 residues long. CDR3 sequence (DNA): TGTGCCAGCAGCCACGGGAACACTGAAGCTTTCTTT. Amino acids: CASSHGNTEAFF.

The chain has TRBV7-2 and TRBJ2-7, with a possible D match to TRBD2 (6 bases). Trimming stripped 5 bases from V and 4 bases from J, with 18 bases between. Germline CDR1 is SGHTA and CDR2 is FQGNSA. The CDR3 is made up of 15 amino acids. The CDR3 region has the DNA TGTGCCAGCAGCCTTGACGGGAGCAATTTTTACGAGCAGTACGTC. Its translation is CASSLDGSNFYEQYV.

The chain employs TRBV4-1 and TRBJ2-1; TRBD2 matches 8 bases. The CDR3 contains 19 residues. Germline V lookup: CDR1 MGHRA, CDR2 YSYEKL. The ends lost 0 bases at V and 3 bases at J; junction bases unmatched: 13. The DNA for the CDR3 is TGCGCCAGCAGCCAAGATAGGGATAGCGGGGTTAGAGTCTACAATGAGCAGTTCTTC. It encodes CASSQDRDSGVRVYNEQFF.

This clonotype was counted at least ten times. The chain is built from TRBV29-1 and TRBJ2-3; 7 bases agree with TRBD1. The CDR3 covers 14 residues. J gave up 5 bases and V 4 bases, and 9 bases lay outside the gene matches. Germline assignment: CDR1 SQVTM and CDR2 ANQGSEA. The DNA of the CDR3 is TGCAGCGTTGGCAAAGGGACAGAGAGAGATACGCAGTATTTT. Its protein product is CSVGKGTERDTQYF.

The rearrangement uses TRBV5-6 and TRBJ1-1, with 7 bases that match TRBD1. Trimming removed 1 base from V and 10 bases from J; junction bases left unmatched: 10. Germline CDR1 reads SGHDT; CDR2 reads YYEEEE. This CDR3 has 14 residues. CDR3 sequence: CASSLRRGVEGAFF. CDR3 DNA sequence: TGTGCCAGCAGCTTGCGCAGGGGGGTTGAAGGAGCTTTCTTT. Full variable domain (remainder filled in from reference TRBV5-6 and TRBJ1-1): DAGVTQSPTHLIKTRGQQVTLRCSPKSGHDTVSWYQQALGQGPQFIFQYYEEEERQRGNFPDRFSGHQFPNYSSELNVNALLLGDSALYLCASSLRRGVEGAFFGQGTRLTVV.

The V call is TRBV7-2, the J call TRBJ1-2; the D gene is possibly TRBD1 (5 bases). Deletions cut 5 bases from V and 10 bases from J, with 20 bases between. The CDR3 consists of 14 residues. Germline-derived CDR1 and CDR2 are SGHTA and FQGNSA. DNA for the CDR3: TGTGCCAGCAGCCAAACCACTAGAAGGGGTGACTACACCTTC. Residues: CASSQTTRRGDYTF.

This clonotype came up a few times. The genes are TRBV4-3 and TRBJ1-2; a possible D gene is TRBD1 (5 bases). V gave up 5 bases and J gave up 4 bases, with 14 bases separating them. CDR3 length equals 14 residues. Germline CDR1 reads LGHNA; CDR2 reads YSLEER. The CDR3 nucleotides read TGCGCCAGCAGCTCCATTCTGGGGCCCTATGGCTACACCTTC. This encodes CASSSILGPYGYTF.